This TCR beta chain was retrieved from a study of T cell responses to AZD1222 COVID-19 vaccine. The CDR3 consists of 14 residues. Repertoires were generated with immunoSEQ multiplex PCR, while TCRdb's copy carries only in-frame clones and drops some. The data hold around 110,000 clones, with about nine tenths observed a single time. The sequencing here drew on peripheral blood, taken 28 days after the second AZD1222 dose. This clonotype was obtained from an adult who received the AZD1222 COVID-19 vaccine. The chain combines TRBV21-1 with TRBJ1-1. TRBV21-1 is described as a pseudogene. CDR3 nucleotide sequence: TGTGCCAGCAGCTATGTGGGGGGGGACACTGAAGCTTTCTTT. This translates into CASSYVGGDTEAFF.